This entry is about one T cell receptor beta chain. The antigen remains unidentified. The data originate from a study of T cell responses to AZD1222 COVID-19 vaccine. General study points: A reported finding is that nearly half of spike-specific TCRs target unmutated variant regions. Breadth and depth of Spike-specific TCRs rose after two AZD1222 doses. In a largely white British group with more females than males, clonal diversity was possibly underestimated.

This CDR3 comprises 13 residues. Germline CDR1 is SEHNR and CDR2 is FQNEAQ (reference sequence). V lost 7 bases to trimming and J lost 7 bases; unmatched junction nucleotides: 8. The table came from immunoSEQ multiplex PCR; TCRdb's copy has only in-frame clones and leaves some out. The sample includes 150,000 to 200,000 clones, approximately 93% of them seen just once. Some second doses came at about 4 weeks and others at about 12 weeks; these were pooled. The genes are TRBV7-9 and TRBJ1-1; 8 bases fit TRBD1. The sample here was peripheral blood, taken 28 days after the second AZD1222 dose. The source of this sequence is an adult who received the AZD1222 COVID-19 vaccine. CDR3 sequence (DNA): TGTGCCAGCACCTATCAGGGGGCAGATGAAGCTTTCTTT. It encodes CASTYQGADEAFF. Full variable domain (missing parts from reference TRBV7-9 and TRBJ1-1): DTGVSQNPRHKITKRGQNVTFRCDPISEHNRLYWYRQTLGQGPEFLTYFQNEAQLEKSRLLSDRFSAERPKGSFSTLEIQRTEQGDSAMYLCASTYQGADEAFFGQGTRLTVV.